These T cell receptor beta chains were read from a single sample in a study of PD-L1 blockade in urothelial cancer. Measured with immunoSEQ multiplex PCR; TCRdb has only the in-frame clones, and not every one. This table holds 30,000 to 40,000 clones, 70% to 90% found once. Sequenced material: PBMCs, taken around atezolizumab (anti-PD-L1) treatment. These receptors all come from an older man with urothelial cancer. The CDR3 runs from the conserved cysteine through the conserved F or W. Each record gives: D gene, J gene, V gene, clone size, CDR3 protein, CDR3 DNA. The D gene is left open where the match is weak. Size is stated for part of the rows, as once, few or many counts, or as a class when the clone is expanded.

TRBD2 | TRBJ2-3 | TRBV19 | - | CASSIAGGWDTQYF | TGTGCCAGTAGTATAGCGGGAGGCTGGGATACGCAGTATTTT
TRBD2 | TRBJ2-3 | TRBV30 | once | CAWSGLAGATDTQYF | TGTGCCTGGAGTGGACTAGCGGGAGCGACAGATACGCAGTATTTT
TRBD2 | TRBJ2-1 | TRBV7-9 | few | CASSLRLAGASNYNEQFF | TGTGCCAGCAGCTTACGCCTAGCGGGAGCCTCGAACTACAATGAGCAGTTCTTC
- | TRBJ2-5 | TRBV6-5 | once | CASSYSYVNQETQYF | TGTGCCAGCAGTTATTCCTACGTGAACCAAGAGACCCAGTACTTC
- | TRBJ1-2 | TRBV6-5 | once | CASSYPLYGYTF | TGTGCCAGCAGTTACCCCCTCTATGGCTACACCTTC
- | TRBJ2-7 | TRBV12-2 | - | CASRLKRLPTYEQYF | TGTGCAAGTCGCCTAAAGCGGTTACCGACCTACGAGCAGTACTTC
- | TRBJ2-1 | TRBV7-2 | - | CASSLGGVPHEQFF | TGTGCCAGCAGCTTAGGGGGGGTCCCCCATGAGCAGTTCTTC
TRBD2 | TRBJ2-5 | TRBV4-2 | - | CASSQDVASGSPETQYF | TGTGCCAGCAGCCAAGACGTGGCTAGCGGGAGCCCAGAGACCCAGTACTTC
TRBD2 | TRBJ2-2 | TRBV19 | - | CASSIGWLAGDLDTGELFF | TGTGCCAGTAGTATCGGTTGGCTAGCGGGAGATTTGGACACCGGGGAGCTGTTTTTT
TRBD1 | TRBJ2-7 | TRBV10-3 | - | CATGTGDFYEQYF | TGTGCCACCGGGACAGGGGATTTCTACGAGCAGTACTTC
TRBD2 | TRBJ2-1 | TRBV5-1 | - | CASSLETSGHEQFF | TGCGCCAGCAGCCTGGAGACTAGCGGGCATGAGCAGTTCTTC
TRBD1 | TRBJ1-3 | TRBV29-1 | - | CSVDWDRGNTIYF | TGCAGCGTTGACTGGGACAGAGGAAACACCATATATTTT
- | TRBJ2-3 | TRBV7-9 | - | CASSARVHTDTQYF | TGTGCCAGCAGCGCACGGGTTCACACAGATACGCAGTATTTT
TRBD1 | TRBJ2-3 | TRBV5-5 | - | CASSVTRDRAFTDTQYF | TGTGCCAGCAGCGTTACCCGGGACAGGGCCTTCACAGATACGCAGTATTTT
- | TRBJ2-3 | TRBV7-2 | - | CASSLDSPTDTQYF | TGTGCCAGCAGCTTAGACAGTCCCACAGATACGCAGTATTTT
TRBD1 | TRBJ1-2 | TRBV5-1 | - | CASSEGQGNYGYTF | TGCGCCAGCAGCGAGGGACAGGGGAACTATGGCTACACCTTC
- | TRBJ2-7 | TRBV5-5 | - | CASSRTYEQYF | TGTGCCAGCAGCCGTACCTACGAGCAGTACTTC
- | TRBJ2-2 | TRBV7-2 | - | CASSLYTPTGELFF | TGTGCCAGCAGCCTTTACACCCCGACCGGGGAGCTGTTTTTT
- | TRBJ1-2 | TRBV19 | once | CASSIGGRVYGYTF | TGTGCCAGTAGTATAGGGGGCCGAGTCTATGGCTACACCTTC
TRBD2 | TRBJ2-7 | TRBV5-6 | - | CASSLRGGAPLGQYF | TGTGCCAGCAGCTTAAGGGGAGGGGCGCCCCTAGGGCAGTACTTC
- | TRBJ2-1 | TRBV7-6 | once | CASSSRDWGDNEQFF | TGTGCCAGCAGCTCCCGGGACTGGGGAGACAATGAGCAGTTCTTC
- | TRBJ1-2 | TRBV27 | - | CASSAGGHTNYGYTF | TGTGCCAGCAGTGCCGGGGGGCATACTAACTATGGCTACACCTTC
- | TRBJ2-3 | TRBV14 | - | CASSQRRGRSTDTQYF | TGTGCCAGCAGCCAAAGGAGAGGGAGGAGCACAGATACGCAGTATTTT
TRBD2 | TRBJ2-7 | TRBV5-5 | - | CASSLKLAGVQYF | TGTGCCAGCAGCTTGAAGTTAGCGGGAGTACAGTACTTC
- | TRBJ2-1 | TRBV29-1 | - | CSGARGGSINEQFF | TGCAGCGGGGCAAGGGGAGGTTCTATAAATGAGCAGTTCTTC
- | TRBJ1-2 | TRBV19 | - | CASMGSGQPLWGYTF | TGTGCCAGTATGGGATCTGGACAGCCCCTGTGGGGCTACACCTTC
TRBD2 | TRBJ2-2 | TRBV10-2 | - | CAVLAGANTGELFF | TGCGCCGTCCTAGCGGGAGCGAACACCGGGGAGCTGTTTTTT
TRBD1 | TRBJ1-4 | TRBV7-2 | - | CASSLQGQHNEKLFF | TGTGCCAGCAGCTTACAGGGACAGCACAATGAAAAACTGTTTTTT
- | TRBJ1-1 | TRBV15 | - | CATSREGRENTEAFF | TGTGCCACCAGCAGAGAGGGCCGCGAGAACACTGAAGCTTTCTTT
- | TRBJ1-5 | TRBV6-6 | - | CASSYSKPGDQPQHF | TGTGCCAGCAGTTACTCGAAACCGGGGGATCAGCCCCAGCATTTT
- | TRBJ1-2 | TRBV20-1 | - | CSGPRGYTF | TGCAGTGGCCCGCGGGGCTACACCTTC
- | TRBJ2-7 | TRBV27 | - | CASSEQGRAEQYF | TGTGCCAGCAGTGAACAGGGACGGGCCGAGCAGTACTTC
TRBD2 | TRBJ2-3 | TRBV11-2 | - | CASSLLGVAGESTDTQYF | TGTGCCAGCAGCTTATTAGGAGTAGCGGGAGAAAGCACAGATACGCAGTATTTT
- | TRBJ2-7 | TRBV28 | few | CASRGRGGAGREQYF | TGTGCCAGCAGGGGAAGGGGGGGGGCCGGAAGGGAGCAGTACTTC
TRBD2 | TRBJ2-1 | TRBV27 | once | CASSLLAASSYNEQFF | TGTGCCAGCAGTTTACTAGCGGCCAGCTCCTACAATGAGCAGTTCTTC
- | TRBJ1-1 | TRBV6-1 | - | CASSVSPYTVNTEAFF | TGTGCCAGCAGTGTGTCTCCATACACAGTGAACACTGAAGCTTTCTTT
TRBD1 | TRBJ2-2 | TRBV19 | few | CATLNRDRGWDTGELFF | TGTGCCACCCTCAACCGGGACAGGGGGTGGGACACCGGGGAGCTGTTTTTT
- | TRBJ2-3 | TRBV30 | few | CAWRTGRINTDTQYF | TGTGCCTGGAGGACAGGGAGGATTAACACAGATACGCAGTATTTT
TRBD1 | TRBJ2-5 | TRBV19 | - | CASSLRTGGRETQYF | TGTGCCAGTAGTCTTAGGACAGGAGGCCGGGAGACCCAGTACTTC
TRBD2 | TRBJ2-3 | TRBV5-1 | - | CASSLFSSGFTDTQYF | TGCGCCAGCAGCTTGTTCTCTAGCGGGTTCACAGATACGCAGTATTTT
- | TRBJ2-7 | TRBV28 | - | CASSLEGVGLRSYEQYF | TGTGCCAGCAGCCTCGAAGGTGTGGGCCTGCGTTCTTACGAGCAGTACTTC
TRBD2 | TRBJ2-1 | TRBV10-3 | - | CAISRLAGENEQFF | TGTGCCATCAGTCGACTAGCGGGTGAAAATGAGCAGTTCTTC
- | TRBJ1-2 | TRBV5-4 | once | CASSLRGARGYTF | TGTGCCAGCAGCTTAAGGGGCGCGCGCGGCTACACCTTC